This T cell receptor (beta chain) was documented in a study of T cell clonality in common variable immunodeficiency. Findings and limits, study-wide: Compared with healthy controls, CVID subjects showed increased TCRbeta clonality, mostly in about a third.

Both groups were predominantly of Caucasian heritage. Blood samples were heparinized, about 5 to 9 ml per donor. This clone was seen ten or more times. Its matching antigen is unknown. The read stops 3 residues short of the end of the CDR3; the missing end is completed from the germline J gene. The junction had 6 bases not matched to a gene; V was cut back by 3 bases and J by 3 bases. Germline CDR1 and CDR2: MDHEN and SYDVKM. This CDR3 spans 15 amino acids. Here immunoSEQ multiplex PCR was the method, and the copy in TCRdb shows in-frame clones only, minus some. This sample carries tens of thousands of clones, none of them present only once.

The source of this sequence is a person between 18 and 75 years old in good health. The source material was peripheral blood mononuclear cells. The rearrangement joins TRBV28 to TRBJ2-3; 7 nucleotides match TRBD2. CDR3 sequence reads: CASSLGGSGTDTQYF. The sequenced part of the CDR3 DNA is TGTGCCAGCAGTTTGGGCGGGAGTGGTACAGATACG.